This TCR beta chain was profiled in a study of shared clonotypes between healthy human individuals (dated by TCRdb to 2018 to 2021). Looking at the study overall: The cohort comprised two women and three men aged 18 to 49 years. To estimate repertoire size and how much clonotype sharing occurs between individuals, the study deeply sequenced the blood TCR repertoires of roughly 5 healthy adults. For each donor, CD4 naive and CD4 memory were each run on three plates, CD8 naive on two plates, and CD8 memory on one plate. Libraries were prepared and TCR repertoires were sequenced by different laboratories using diverse techniques, in order to increase sequencing depth and limit assay-specific biases. Between about 0.8 and 9.5 billion PBMCs per donor were obtained by leukapheresis. Results the study describes overall, beyond this receptor: Because the study included only a small number of donors, the genetic and exposure-history diversity represented was limited. Naive subsets generally had larger estimated clonotype richness than memory subsets did. Based on pairwise subsampling, the degree of clonotype sharing among donors was expected to be affected by sequencing depth. Rarefaction of sorted-subset datasets indicated incomplete sequencing despite the large sequencing depth. Sharing across a handful of donors was observed for about 4.8% of naive CD4, 3% to 4% of naive CD8, over 2% of memory CD4, and roughly 0.4% of memory CD8 clonotypes. Clonotypes shared by all four sorted-subset donors showed higher generation probabilities than non-shared clonotypes. Sampling was restricted to blood, and TCR repertoires in tissue are likely to differ from TCR repertoires in blood.

The CDR3 holds 14 amino acids from the cysteine to the phenylalanine. Solely the CDR3 DNA is kept, with 42 bases framed from the first base. The germline V gene (reference sequence) gives CDR1 as GTSNPN and CDR2 as SVGIG. Trimming accounts for 5 bases at V and 2 bases at J, while the number of junction bases matched to no gene is 1. Using the deep immunoSEQ assay, multiplex PCR amplified TCR CDR3 regions from genomic DNA. Genomic DNA extracted from each cell subset was distributed evenly over all wells of several immunoSEQ 96-well plates, and each plate served as one replicate. For sorted subsets, roughly 200 ng of genomic DNA, equivalent to roughly 33,000 T cell genomes, went into each replicate PCR. The purified libraries were quantified using a Qubit 3.0 fluorometer, sized with a Bioanalyzer 2100, and then quantified again using the KAPA Library Quantification kit. Every immunoSEQ 96-well plate was sequenced on a separate single-read 150-cycle Illumina NextSeq 550 flow cell. In the original analysis: Because the immunoSEQ output included only junctional sequences and no quality scores, the filtering could not be the same as the filtering used for full-length reads. Sequences were annotated with PyIR, a Python wrapper for IgBLAST v1.9, using IMGT germline references to assign V/J genes and CDR3. Reads were removed for weak V/J assignments (E-value above 1e-6), missing CDR3, stop codons, out-of-frame junctions, or ambiguous translated residues. V3J clonotypes were defined as sequences sharing the same inferred V gene, J gene, and CDR3 amino acid sequence. The percentage overlap between two repertoires was calculated by dividing the number of shared unique clonotypes by the size of the smaller repertoire. RTK rarefaction, the Chao1 estimator, and Recon v2.1 estimates of unobserved clonotypes were used to assess repertoire richness. For all TCRbeta clonotypes obtained by the gDNA method from several donors, generation probabilities were computed with OLGA. The immuneACCESS repertoire file appears here via TCRdb, limited to in-frame rearrangements. These files lack a portion of the clones; in checked studies, under half of the deficit traces to unresolved V genes, and the cause of the others is not known. For V, J and clone size, that table is used; D and trimming come from the DNA. Here the sample has about 2.4 million clones; 93% occur a single time. Approximately 0.35% of the sample comes from the top ten.

Donors were healthy HIV-negative adults with no recently reported acute infections or vaccinations. Every donor was a Caucasian adult living in Nashville, Tennessee, USA. CD4+ T cells were enriched through magnetic negative selection, after which naive cells were positively selected on CD45RA and the remaining negative fraction served as the memory subset. After blood collection by leukapheresis, PBMCs were isolated using Ficoll-Histopaque density gradient centrifugation and then cryopreserved in the vapor phase of liquid nitrogen. Analytical flow cytometry was used to check the purity and quantity of every magnetically sorted T cell population. Each sorted fraction had its genomic DNA isolated and then quantified by UV absorbance on a Nanodrop 2000c. Notes on this clone: Its target antigen remains unknown. Base qualities were left out, and no much larger clone turns up one base away.

This TCR was sampled from a young man in good health. Some clones in this sample may be carry-over from other donors' samples. The sample comprised naive CD4+ T cells from PBMCs. The sample's cell subset or site, from its label and the paper: CD45RA+ positively selected. The chain links TRBV30 with TRBJ1-5; the central 12 bases match TRBD1. At the DNA level, the sequence is TGTGCCTGGGGGACAGGGGGCGGCAATCAGCCCCAGCATTTT. Translation gives CAWGTGGGNQPQHF. Extended through the reference TRBV30 and TRBJ1-5 proteins, this CDR3 yields the full variable domain: SQTIHQWPATLVQPVGSPLSLECTVEGTSNPNLYWYRQAAGRGLQLLFYSVGIGQISSEVPQNLSASRPQDRQFILSSKKLLLSDSGFYLCAWGTGGGNQPQHFGDGTRLSIL.